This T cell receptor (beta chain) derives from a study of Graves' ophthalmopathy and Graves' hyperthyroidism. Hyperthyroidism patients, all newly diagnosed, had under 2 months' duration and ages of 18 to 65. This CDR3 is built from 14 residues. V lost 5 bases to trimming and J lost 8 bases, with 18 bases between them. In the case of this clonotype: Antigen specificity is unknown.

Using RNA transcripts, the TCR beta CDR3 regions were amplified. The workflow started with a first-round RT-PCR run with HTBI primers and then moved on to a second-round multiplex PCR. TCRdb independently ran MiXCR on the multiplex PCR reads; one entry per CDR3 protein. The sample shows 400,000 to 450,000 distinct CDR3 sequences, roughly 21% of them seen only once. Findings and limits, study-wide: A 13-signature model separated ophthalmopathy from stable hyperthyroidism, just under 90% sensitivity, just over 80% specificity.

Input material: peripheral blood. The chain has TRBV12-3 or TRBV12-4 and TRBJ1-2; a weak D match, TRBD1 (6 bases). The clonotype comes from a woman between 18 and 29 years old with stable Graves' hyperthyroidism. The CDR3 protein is CASSPPERGSGYTF. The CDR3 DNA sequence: TGTGCCAGCAGTCCGCCGGAGAGGGGGAGCGGCTACACCTTC.